One sample yielded the 23 T cell receptor beta chains listed below, sequenced in a study of blood T cells in healthy people across ages. Sample-barcoded 5' priming and a J-beta primer mix drove a second PCR of 7 to 11 cycles. Via MiXCR, TCRdb re-called the 5' RACE reads, giving one row per CDR3 protein. The table has some 930,000 distinct CDR3 sequences, 25% to 35% seen once. This sample was also put to use in a study of T cells of mothers and their children.

Material for sequencing was blood. These receptors came from a woman aged 35 to 49 in good health.

This chain links TRBV28 with TRBJ1-6; possible D gene TRBD1, 5 bases. CDR1 is MDHEN, CDR2 SYDVKM, per germline. The CDR3 length is 16 residues. The ends were cut back, 5 bases at V and 2 bases at J, with 13 bases in the middle. DNA for the CDR3: TGTGCCAGCAGTCCCGGGGGAGCGCCCTATAATTCACCCCTCCACTTT. Its protein is CASSPGGAPYNSPLHF.

This clonotype has more than one count but fewer than ten. The chain has TRBV28 and TRBJ1-2, with 7 bases identical to TRBD1. J was trimmed by 8 bases and V by 5 bases; bases with no gene match: 17. This CDR3 region has 16 residues. Germline values: CDR1 MDHEN, CDR2 SYDVKM. CDR3 nucleotides: TGTGCCAGCAGTCCCGGACAGGCAGGCGGAGCGGAGGGCTACACCTTC. Translation gives CASSPGQAGGAEGYTF.

J is TRBJ1-2 and V is TRBV7-2, with a weak D call TRBD1 (5 bases). The germline gives CDR1 SGHTA, CDR2 FQGNSA. The CDR3 covers 16 residues. Trimming removed 4 bases at V and 5 bases at J, with 20 bases between. CDR3 loop: CTSSSSSLDKRYGYTF. The CDR3 DNA is TGTACCAGCAGCTCCTCTTCCCTGGACAAAAGATATGGCTACACCTTC.

On this clonotype: This clone may be a read error of a much larger clone one base away. This chain joins TRBV12-3 or TRBV12-4 and TRBJ1-2; TRBD1 is a possible D gene (5 bases). The CDR3 loop spans 16 amino acids. The CDR3 coding sequence is TGTGCCAGCAGCCCCCTCCACAGGCCTTCTAACTATGGCCACACCTTC. It encodes CASSPLHRPSNYGHTF.

This clonotype was counted between two and nine times. The rearrangement links TRBV29-1 to TRBJ2-1, with TRBD1 identical over 11 bases. The V and J ends lost 3 bases and 7 bases, in that order; junction bases with no gene match: 5. CDR3 size: 14 residues. Germline V CDR1 and CDR2: SQVTM, ANQGSEA. The CDR3 is CSVEGTGGTNEQFF. DNA for the CDR3: TGCAGCGTTGAGGGGACAGGGGGTACAAATGAGCAGTTCTTC.

This clonotype was observed once. The chain links TRBV6-5 to TRBJ2-3; 9 positions agree with TRBD1. Germline CDR1 is MNHEY and CDR2 is SVGAGI. This CDR3 contains 14 residues. The trim removed 7 bases at V and 8 bases at J, leaving 10 bases unmatched. CDR3 sequence reads: CASIPGTGSGTQYF. DNA for the CDR3: TGTGCCAGCATCCCCGGGACAGGGTCGGGTACGCAGTATTTT.

This clonotype was observed many times. The J gene is TRBJ1-2, the V gene TRBV25-1; no clear D. Trimming took off 4 bases at V and 4 bases at J, with 10 bases between the two ends. This CDR3 is built from 13 residues. Germline-derived CDR1 and CDR2 are MGHDK and SYGVNS. CDR3 sequence reads: CASSATAGYGYTF. CDR3 coding DNA: TGTGCCAGCAGTGCAACAGCGGGCTATGGCTACACCTTC.

The rearrangement joins TRBV15 to TRBJ2-1; D is possibly TRBD2 (5 bases). V lost 5 bases and J 10 bases, leaving 15 bases between the germline ends. CDR3 length: 13 amino acids. Germline V CDR1 and CDR2: LNHNV, YYDKDF (reference sequence). The CDR3 DNA is TGTGCCACCAGCCCCACGGCGGGCGGAGAGCAGTTCTTC. It is translated as CATSPTAGGEQFF.

This clonotype was found once. The V and J genes are TRBV12-3 or TRBV12-4 and TRBJ1-6, with a possible D match to TRBD1 (5 bases). Trimming pared 7 bases from V and 7 bases from J, leaving 14 bases between. There are 14 residues in the CDR3. CDR3 sequence reads: CASTRQGENSPLHF. CDR3 DNA: TGTGCCAGCACCCGGCAGGGTGAGAATTCACCCCTCCACTTT.

This sequence joins TRBV20-1 and TRBJ1-2, with 7 bases fitting TRBD1. CDR3 length: 13 amino acids. The V segment lost 5 bases and the J segment 1 base; nucleotides outside the gene matches: 4. CDR1 and CDR2 (germline): DFQATT, SNEGSKA (reference sequence). The CDR3 DNA reads as TGCAGTGCTGACAGGGTCTTTAACTATGGCTACACCTTC. This codes for CSADRVFNYGYTF.

This clonotype was detected many times. This chain connects TRBV4-3 to TRBJ2-1; a weak D match, TRBD1 (5 bases). The CDR3 length is 14 residues. Germline CDR1 and CDR2: LGHNA and YSLEER. V shed 4 bases and J shed 4 bases, with 11 bases lying between them. The CDR3 coding sequence is TGCGCCAGCAGCCCCAGGGTAGGGTACAATGAGCAGTTCTTC. The encoded protein is CASSPRVGYNEQFF.

The chain uses TRBV5-1 and TRBJ1-1; the D gene is possibly TRBD1 (6 bases). V was pared by 3 bases and J by 3 bases, with 15 bases between. From germline, CDR1 is SGHRS and CDR2 YFSETQ. The CDR3 sequence is 15 residues long. This CDR3 is CASSSAGQMDTEAFF. DNA for the CDR3: TGCGCCAGCAGCTCCGCGGGACAAATGGACACTGAAGCTTTCTTT. Combining the CDR3 with reference TRBV5-1 and TRBJ1-1 gives the whole variable domain KAGVTQTPRYLIKTRGQQVTLSCSPISGHRSVSWYQQTPGQGLQFLFEYFSETQRNKGNFPGRFSGRQFSNSRSEMNVSTLELGDSALYLCASSSAGQMDTEAFFGQGTRLTVV.

CDR3 region: CASSLRGGTQDTDTQYF. Written as DNA, the CDR3 is TGTGCCAGCAGTTTGCGGGGGGGCACCCAAGACACAGATACGCAGTATTTT. This chain uses TRBV12-3 or TRBV12-4 with TRBJ2-3; TRBD2 agrees at 9 bases. This CDR3 spans 17 amino acids. J gave up 2 bases and V 3 bases, and 9 bases lay outside the gene matches.

This clonotype was counted a few times. The CDR3 sequence is CASSKQKAGGDQDEQFF. Written as DNA, the CDR3 is TGTGCCAGCAGCAAGCAAAAGGCGGGAGGGGACCAGGATGAGCAGTTCTTC. The rearrangement links TRBV4-2 to TRBJ2-1; 9 nucleotides match TRBD2. The germline V gene encodes CDR1 LGHNA and CDR2 YNFKEQ. Trimming removed 5 bases from V and 8 bases from J; junction bases left unmatched: 16. This CDR3 has 17 amino acids.

This clonotype came up many times. In nucleotides, the CDR3 is TGTGCCAGCAGCTCGACTAGCGGGGGGCTACAAATAACATTTCGCTACAATGAGCAGTTCTTC. Its protein is CASSSTSGGLQITFRYNEQFF. V usage is TRBV11-2 and J usage is TRBJ2-1, with TRBD2 identical over 13 bases. CDR3 size: 21 residues. Germline lookup yields CDR1 SGHAT and CDR2 FQNNGV. V gave up 4 bases and J gave up 3 bases; unmatched junction bases: 18.

A few counts support this clonotype. This sequence joins TRBV6-6 and TRBJ2-7, with D uncertain. Per germline, CDR1 MNHNY and CDR2 SVGAGI (reference sequence). With 3 bases removed from V and 3 bases from J, the gap between germline ends came to 9 bases. There are 13 residues in the CDR3. The CDR3 is CASSYTQRYEQYF. CDR3 sequence (DNA): TGTGCCAGCAGTTATACCCAACGCTACGAGCAGTACTTC.

This clonotype was seen a few times. The chain carries TRBV2 and TRBJ2-3; D is uncertain. CDR1 SNHLY and CDR2 FYNNEI come from the germline V gene. The CDR3 is made up of 13 amino acids. Deletions cut 4 bases from V and 5 bases from J, with 10 bases between. CDR3 sequence (DNA): TGTGCCAGCAGTGGCCGGAGTGGAGATACGCAGTATTTT. Its protein product is CASSGRSGDTQYF.

In this sample, this clonotype turned up a few times. The chain couples TRBV28 to TRBJ2-7; 9 bases are a match to TRBD1. The V segment lost 1 base and the J segment 0 bases; nucleotides outside the gene matches: 4. Germline assignment: CDR1 MDHEN and CDR2 SYDVKM. This CDR3 has 16 residues. The CDR3 protein is CASSLSRTGASYEQYF. CDR3 in DNA: TGTGCCAGCAGTTTATCGCGGACAGGGGCCTCCTACGAGCAGTACTTC. Full variable domain (outside the CDR3, taken from reference TRBV28 and TRBJ2-7): DVKVTQSSRYLVKRTGEKVFLECVQDMDHENMFWYRQDPGLGLRLIYFSYDVKMKEKGDIPEGYSVSREKKERFSLILESASTNQTSMYLCASSLSRTGASYEQYFGPGTRLTVT.

This sequence joins TRBV7-2 and TRBJ2-1; D not certain. Between the trimmed V and J ends, which lost 2 bases and 7 bases, there was a span of 15 bases. This CDR3 has 15 residues. In germline, CDR1 is SGHTA, CDR2 FQGNSA. The CDR3, as DNA: TGTGCCAGCAGCTTACTGGTAGCTCAGATGAATGAGCAGTTCTTC. Translating gives CASSLLVAQMNEQFF. The complete variable domain, with remaining parts taken from reference TRBV7-2 and TRBJ2-1, reads GAGVSQSPSNKVTEKGKDVELRCDPISGHTALYWYRQSLGQGLEFLIYFQGNSAPDKSGLPSDRFSAERTGGSVSTLTIQRTQQEDSAVYLCASSLLVAQMNEQFFGPGTRLTVL.

Note on this clonotype: At one end, the junction sequence differs from germline, possibly due to a read error. The chain uses TRBV28 and TRBJ2-1, with a weak D call TRBD1 (5 bases). The germline CDR1 and CDR2 sequences are MDHEN and SYDVKM. The CDR3 spans 15 residues. The CDR3 here is CASSLSGPGYNGQFF. The DNA for the CDR3 is TGTGCCAGCAGTTTATCAGGGCCTGGATACAATGGGCAGTTCTTC.

About this clonotype itself: Its ends do not fully match the called genes, so a read error is possible. V is TRBV27 and J is TRBJ1-2; D is unresolved. CDR1 MNHEY and CDR2 SMNVEV come from the germline V gene (reference sequence). The CDR3 has 12 residues. CDR3: CAGSLVSLGYTF. The CDR3 coding sequence is TGTGCCGGCAGTTTAGTTAGTTTAGGCTACACCTTC.

The genes are TRBV7-9 and TRBJ2-5; maybe TRBD2 (6 bases). Gene TRBJ2-7 matches the end of the DNA better, so the J call may be wrong. CDR1 SEHNR and CDR2 FQNEAQ come from the germline V gene (reference sequence). The CDR3 runs to 15 residues. For the CDR3, the DNA is TGTGCCAGCACAATGGAGGGATCCCCCGAGGACGAGCAGTACTTC. Translating gives CASTMEGSPEDEQYF.

This rearrangement joins TRBV24-1 to TRBJ2-6, with D uncertain. Trimming shortened V by 4 bases and J by 0 bases, and 6 bases separated the two germline ends. The CDR3 is made up of 15 amino acids. Germline lookup yields CDR1 KGHDR and CDR2 SFDVKD. CDR3 bases: TGTGCCACCAGTGACTTCCGCTCTGGGGCCAACGTCCTGACTTTC. It yields the protein CATSDFRSGANVLTF.